This TCR beta chain was observed in a study of blood T cell repertoires in COVID-19. Study details: Samples taken during acute and convalescent COVID-19 were collected in the United States, Italy and Spain. PBMCs, B-cell-depleted T cells, or T cells were the source of the cDNA or gDNA that made up the material.

This CDR3 is built from 14 residues. Germline V lookup: CDR1 GTSNPN, CDR2 SVGIG (reference sequence). The ends lost 0 bases at V and 7 bases at J; junction bases unmatched: 5. Study processing details: Estimated nucleated cell counts came from reference gene primer amplification. Clones were read by immunoSEQ multiplex PCR, and TCRdb kept only the in-frame ones, dropping some. The V and J calls and clone size come from that table; D and trimming were worked out from the DNA. Here the sample spans 65,000 to 80,000 clones, approximately 90% being singletons. The sequenced sample consisted of peripheral blood. This clonotype originated in a human donor in a cohort sampled during active COVID-19. The V call is TRBV30, the J call TRBJ1-4; TRBD1 agrees at 7 bases. The CDR3, as DNA: TGTGCCTGGAGTGTGCCAGGGGGTTTTGAAAAACTGTTTTTT. It translates to CAWSVPGGFEKLFF.